Given below is one TCR beta chain in context. This CDR3 has 16 amino acids. Trimming left V 2 bases short and J 6 bases short, with 18 bases between. The germline V gene has CDR1 LGHDT and CDR2 YNNKEL (reference sequence). These data belong to a study of blood T cell repertoires in COVID-19. Profiled with immunoSEQ multiplex PCR; TCRdb holds only in-frame clones, not every one. The sample yields approximately 93,000 clones, about 87% seen once. The chain is built from TRBV3-1 (or the pseudogene TRBV3-2) and TRBJ2-3, with D unclear. The clonotype originates from a human donor in a cohort sampled during active COVID-19. The sample comprised peripheral blood. Here the CDR3 reads CASSQNWAQGSDTQYF. The CDR3 nucleotides are TGTGCCAGCAGCCAAAACTGGGCCCAAGGCTCTGATACGCAGTATTTT.